Below are 20 T cell receptor beta chains sequenced from a single sample in a study of blood T cells in healthy people across ages. Through a sample-barcoded 5' primer and a J-beta primer mix, a second PCR was run for roughly 7 to 12 cycles. In TCRdb, the 5' RACE reads were re-called with MiXCR into one record per CDR3 protein. The repertoire holds around 800,000 distinct CDR3 sequences, with about 53% as singletons. The specimen was blood. Every receptor here comes from a man older than 75 in good health.

This chain connects TRBV29-1 to TRBJ2-1; perhaps TRBD2 as D (5 bases). The J call is uncertain, as TRBJ2-7 better fits the DNA end. The CDR3 is 14 residues long. Germline V CDR1 and CDR2: SQVTM, ANQGSEA. The CDR3 coding sequence is TGCAGCGTCCCGGGGAAGTTTTCCTACAATGAGCAGTACTTC. The encoded protein is CSVPGKFSYNEQYF.

The chain joins TRBV9 to TRBJ2-7; D is perhaps TRBD1 (7 bases). The CDR3 is made up of 14 amino acids. Germline V CDR1 and CDR2: SGDLS, YYNGEE. Between the trimmed V and J ends, which lost 7 bases and 2 bases, there was a span of 16 bases. The CDR3 nucleotides are TGTGCCAGCTCAGGGGGGCCTTCAGCCTACGAGCAGTACTTC. Amino acids: CASSGGPSAYEQYF. Using reference TRBV9 and TRBJ2-7 for the parts outside the CDR3, the full variable domain is DSGVTQTPKHLITATGQRVTLRCSPRSGDLSVYWYQQSLDQGLQFLIQYYNGEERAKGNILERFSAQQFPDLHSELNLSSLELGDSALYFCASSGGPSAYEQYFGPGTRLTVT.

The chain joins TRBV9 to TRBJ2-1, with a tentative D call TRBD1 (5 bases). Deletions cut 0 bases from V and 6 bases from J, with 16 bases between. This CDR3 is built from 16 residues. Germline CDR1 reads SGDLS; CDR2 reads YYNGEE. The CDR3 bases are TGTGCCAGCAGCGTAGAAGCAGGCGGAAGGGGCAATGAGCAGTTCTTC. It is translated as CASSVEAGGRGNEQFF.

The V and J genes are TRBV9 and TRBJ2-3; possibly TRBD1 or TRBD2 for D (5 bases each). V lost 3 bases and J lost 0, with 14 bases in between. The CDR3 has 16 residues. The germline V gene encodes CDR1 SGDLS and CDR2 YYNGEE. The CDR3 nucleotides read TGTGCCAGCAGCGCGGGGCGGGTTTCAAGCACAGATACGCAGTATTTT. Its translation is CASSAGRVSSTDTQYF.

This clonotype has a handful of counts. The chain uses TRBV24-1 and TRBJ2-2; 8 bases are shared with TRBD2. CDR3 length: 18 amino acids. Trimming cost V 4 bases and J 0 bases; bases outside gene matches: 9. CDR1 and CDR2 (germline): KGHDR, SFDVKD. CDR3 residues: CATSDNFASGSNTGELFF. CDR3 nucleotide sequence: TGTGCCACCAGTGACAACTTTGCTAGCGGGTCGAACACCGGGGAGCTGTTTTTT.

The chain is built from TRBV15 and TRBJ2-1; 8 positions agree with TRBD2. Germline V gives CDR1 LNHNV, CDR2 YYDKDF (reference sequence). The CDR3 is 16 amino acids. V lost 5 bases and J lost 4; bases outside the gene matches: 10. CDR3 sequence reads: CATSQGSAGGYNEQFF. The CDR3 nucleotides are TGTGCCACCAGCCAAGGAAGCGCGGGGGGTTACAATGAGCAGTTCTTC. Looking up the rest from reference TRBV15 and TRBJ2-1 gives the full variable domain: DAMVIQNPRYQVTQFGKPVTLSCSQTLNHNVMYWYQQKSSQAPKLLFHYYDKDFNNEADTPDNFQSRRPNTSFCFLDIRSPGLGDTAMYLCATSQGSAGGYNEQFFGPGTRLTVL.

The CDR3 DNA sequence: TGTGCCAGCTCACCAGGGACAGGGGGATCCTACAATGAGCAGTTCTTC. Encoded protein: CASSPGTGGSYNEQFF. The genes are TRBV18 and TRBJ2-1; 11 bases line up with TRBD1. The trim removed 2 bases at V and 1 base at J, leaving 1 base unmatched. Germline values: CDR1 KGHSH, CDR2 LQKENI. This CDR3 region has 16 residues.

This chain uses TRBV7-9 with TRBJ1-2; 7 nucleotides match TRBD1. Unmatched junction bases numbered 10, after V lost 5 bases and J lost 13 bases. This CDR3 region has 12 residues. In germline, CDR1 is SEHNR, CDR2 FQNEAQ (reference sequence). The CDR3 protein is CASSRTGDTSTF. CDR3 bases: TGTGCCAGCAGCCGAACAGGGGATACATCCACCTTC.

The CDR3 coding sequence is TGTGCCAGCAGCCCCCGGGACAGGGTGACTACGGAGCAGTACTTC. This codes for CASSPRDRVTTEQYF. The chain has TRBV3-1 and TRBJ2-7, with TRBD1 identical over 9 bases. V was clipped by 4 bases and J by 7 bases; unmatched bases: 11. Germline V gives CDR1 LGHDT, CDR2 YNNKEL (reference sequence). The CDR3 covers 15 residues.

V gene TRBV10-3 combines with J gene TRBJ2-1; 7 nucleotides align to TRBD1. The V gene's germline CDR1 is ENHRY and CDR2 SYGVKD. The ends lost 0 bases at V and 13 bases at J; junction bases unmatched: 12. CDR3 length equals 15 residues. The CDR3 region is CAISESKGQLETQFF. The CDR3 coding sequence is TGTGCCATCAGTGAGTCGAAGGGACAGCTAGAGACCCAGTTCTTC.

This clonotype showed up just once. The chain recombines TRBV14 with TRBJ2-3; 8 positions agree with TRBD1. This CDR3 region has 17 residues. The J segment lost 3 bases and the V segment lost 4 bases, leaving 12 bases of the junction unmatched. Germline CDR1 and CDR2: SGHDN and FVKESK. In DNA form, the CDR3 reads TGTGCCAGCAGCCGAGGTTCCAGGACAGGGAAAACAGATACGCAGTATTTT. It is translated as CASSRGSRTGKTDTQYF.

V usage is TRBV6-1 and J usage is TRBJ1-1; tentative D call: TRBD1 (6 bases). Trimming took off 7 bases at V and 2 bases at J, with 23 bases between the two ends. Germline CDR1 MNHNS, CDR2 SASEGT. The CDR3 is 17 residues long. CDR3 nucleotide sequence: TGTGCCAGCACTCAAAACTGGGGGGGCGGCATTAACACTGAAGCTTTCTTT. It specifies CASTQNWGGGINTEAFF.

The V and J genes are TRBV7-3 and TRBJ2-7, with 7 bases matching TRBD2. The CDR3 is 15 amino acids. Per germline, CDR1 SGHTA and CDR2 FQGTGA. The trim removed 4 bases at V and 2 bases at J, leaving 8 bases unmatched. Here the CDR3 reads CASSSSGTTTYEQYF. CDR3 nucleotides: TGTGCCAGCAGCTCATCCGGGACTACGACCTACGAGCAGTACTTC.

The genes are TRBV10-3 and TRBJ2-1, with 8 bases that match TRBD2. Germline V gene lookup returns CDR1 ENHRY and CDR2 SYGVKD. The CDR3 is 12 residues long. V lost 8 bases to trimming and J lost 6 bases; unmatched junction nucleotides: 3. The chain's CDR3 is CAILGGGNEQFF. The CDR3 DNA reads TGTGCCATCCTCGGGGGGGGCAATGAGCAGTTCTTC.

This clonotype was counted between two and nine times. The rearrangement joins TRBV13 to TRBJ2-7; 8 positions agree with TRBD1. V gave up 0 bases and J gave up 5 bases; unmatched junction bases: 12. The germline gives CDR1 PRHDT, CDR2 FYEKMQ (reference sequence). The CDR3 extends over 17 amino acids. The CDR3 sequence: CASSLGPRDRPQNEQYF. The CDR3 DNA reads as TGTGCCAGCAGCTTAGGGCCTCGGGACAGGCCTCAAAACGAGCAGTACTTC.

The table lists this clonotype with a few counts. The V call is TRBV28, the J call TRBJ2-7, with D possibly TRBD1 on 6 matching bases. The germline gives CDR1 MDHEN, CDR2 SYDVKM. Trimming removed 6 bases from V and 7 bases from J, with 13 bases in between. The CDR3 runs 12 residues. CDR3 nucleotide sequence: TGTGCCAGCAGGCGCCTAACAGGGGAGCAGTACTTC. Translated, it gives CASRRLTGEQYF.

This clonotype was detected only a few times. The V and J genes are TRBV7-9 and TRBJ2-5, with 9 bases identical to TRBD1. CDR3 length equals 17 residues. V was clipped by 3 bases and J by 5 bases; unmatched bases: 13. Germline CDR1 reads SEHNR; CDR2 reads FQNEAQ (reference sequence). In nucleotides, the CDR3 is TGTGCCAGCAGCTTGCGGACAGGGGACCCTCGGCGGGAGACCCAGTACTTC. Translation gives CASSLRTGDPRRETQYF.

This clonotype showed up just a few times. The chain couples TRBV9 to TRBJ2-3; TRBD1 might be the D (6 bases). The CDR3 runs to 14 residues. With 2 bases removed from V and 6 bases from J, the gap between germline ends came to 13 bases. The germline gives CDR1 SGDLS, CDR2 YYNGEE. The CDR3 DNA is TGTGCCAGCAGCGTCGGACAGCTCAGGGATACGCAGTATTTT. Encoded protein: CASSVGQLRDTQYF.

This clonotype has only one observation. The chain joins TRBV20-1 to TRBJ2-1; no firm D call. Looked up from germline, CDR1 is DFQATT and CDR2 is SNEGSKA (reference sequence). The V gene lost 1 base and the J gene lost 0 bases, with 10 bases spanning the gap. This CDR3 spans 15 amino acids. CDR3 in DNA: TGCAGTGCTAGAGGCTCGCCGGACTCCTACAATGAGCAGTTCTTC. This translates into CSARGSPDSYNEQFF.

This chain connects TRBV9 to TRBJ1-2; D might be TRBD1 (5 bases). V gave up 3 bases and J gave up 8 bases, with 17 bases separating them. Germline V lookup: CDR1 SGDLS, CDR2 YYNGEE. The CDR3 covers 14 residues. The CDR3 sequence is CASSAHQGPEGYTF. The CDR3 nucleotides are TGTGCCAGCAGCGCCCACCAGGGCCCGGAGGGCTACACCTTC.